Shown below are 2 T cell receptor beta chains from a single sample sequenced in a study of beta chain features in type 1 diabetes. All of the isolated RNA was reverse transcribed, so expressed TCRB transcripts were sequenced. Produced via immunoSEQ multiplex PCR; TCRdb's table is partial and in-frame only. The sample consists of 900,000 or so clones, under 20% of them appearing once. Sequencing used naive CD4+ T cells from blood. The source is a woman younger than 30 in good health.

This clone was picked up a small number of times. The DNA for the CDR3 is TGTGCCAGCAGAGGCGGGTTACACACTGAAGCTTTCTTT. Its protein product is CASRGGLHTEAFF. The gene calls are TRBV6-5 and TRBJ1-1; D remains ambiguous. Germline values: CDR1 MNHEY, CDR2 SVGAGI. Trimming pared 6 bases from V and 3 bases from J, leaving 11 bases between. The CDR3 consists of 13 residues.

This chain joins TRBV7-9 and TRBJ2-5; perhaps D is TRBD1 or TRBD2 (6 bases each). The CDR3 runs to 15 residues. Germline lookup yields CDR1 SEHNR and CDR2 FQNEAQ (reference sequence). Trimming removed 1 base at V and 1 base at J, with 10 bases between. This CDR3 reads CASSLGRGLQETQYF. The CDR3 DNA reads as TGTGCCAGCAGCTTAGGCAGGGGACTCCAAGAGACCCAGTACTTC.